This T cell receptor (beta chain) was captured in a study of blood T cells in healthy people across ages. Donors ranged from roughly 6 to 100 years old and were healthy Caucasians in Russia. The use of a sample-barcoded 5' primer and a J-beta primer mix characterized a second PCR of about 7 to 12 cycles. TCRdb re-called the 5' RACE reads through MiXCR, storing one row per CDR3 protein. The profile covers more than 900,000 distinct CDR3 sequences, with under 30% appearing a single time and approximately 0.79% taken by the ten largest. In germline, CDR1 is SEHNR, CDR2 FQNEAQ (reference sequence). This CDR3 contains 14 residues. This same sample was also part of a study on T cells of mothers and their children. That source adds: Material was donated by three healthy Caucasian mothers and their six children. cDNA synthesis used all extracted RNA, 1.5 ug per 15 ul. When mothers and children were related, their normalized repertoire overlap, which was always slightly higher, did not differ significantly from that of unrelated pairs.

The sequence came from a girl aged 2-10 years in good health. This chain uses TRBV7-9 with TRBJ2-5; D call uncertain. The DNA end is more similar to TRBJ2-7, so the J call may be wrong. What was sequenced was blood. CDR3 residues: CASSYRDGDLEQYF. The CDR3 nucleotides read TGTGCCAGCAGCTACCGAGATGGGGATCTCGAGCAGTACTTC.